What follows is one TCR beta chain and its context. The antigen remains unidentified. These data originate in a study of cytomegalovirus exposure and HLA in healthy donors. Study-level results: The majority of CMV-associated TCR beta chains were reported as apparently HLA-restricted in a later analysis. Some public TCRs appeared in many individuals, while most sequences were rare. Researchers reported in a later analysis that a missense DCLRE1C variant was tied to TCR beta V- and J-gene trimming.

The PCR had 60 Vbeta and 13 Jbeta primers. TCRdb's copy holds only in-frame clones and misses some; the assay was immunoSEQ multiplex PCR. Of 100,000 or so clones in the sample, roughly four fifths were seen once. With 3 bases clipped from V and 2 bases from J, the junction kept 4 bases outside the gene matches. Per the germline V gene, CDR1 is SGHVS and CDR2 is FQNEAQ. This CDR3 comprises 15 residues. Sequencing used PBMCs. The chain has TRBV7-8 and TRBJ1-5; 7 bases fit TRBD1. The TCR comes from a man aged 25-45 years in good health and CMV-seropositive. The CDR3 region has the DNA TGTGCCAGCAGCTTGGCCGGGACAGGCAATCAGCCCCAGCATTTT. Translated: CASSLAGTGNQPQHF.